The rows below give T cell receptor beta chains drawn from one sample of a study of cytomegalovirus exposure and HLA in healthy donors. Assay: immunoSEQ multiplex PCR; the TCRdb copy retains only in-frame clones and omits some. The data hold about 160,000 clones, with around 80% observed a single time. The sequenced sample was PBMCs. These receptors were collected from a man aged 35 to 55 in good health and CMV-seronegative. The conserved cysteine and the conserved F or W are not part of the CDR3 here. Fields, in order: J gene, V gene, clone size, D gene, CDR3 protein. A D gene is named only where the DNA matches it firmly. Clone size appears in some rows only: once, few, many, or a class for an expanded clone.

J gene: TRBJ1-4
V gene: TRBV4-3
clone size: .
D gene: .
CDR3 protein: ASSQNDNTVKLF

J gene: TRBJ2-3
V gene: TRBV5-1
clone size: .
D gene: TRBD2
CDR3 protein: ASSLSIAGGDTQY

J gene: TRBJ2-5
V gene: TRBV7-2
clone size: .
D gene: .
CDR3 protein: ASTKQTETQY

J gene: TRBJ1-2
V gene: TRBV19
clone size: once
D gene: .
CDR3 protein: AVSGASNYGYT

J gene: TRBJ1-3
V gene: TRBV7-9
clone size: .
D gene: .
CDR3 protein: ASSSFGRLSGNTIY

J gene: TRBJ2-4
V gene: TRBV5-1
clone size: once
D gene: .
CDR3 protein: ASSFSGVGENIQY

J gene: TRBJ2-2
V gene: TRBV7-9
clone size: .
D gene: TRBD2
CDR3 protein: ASSLIGTSNHGELF

J gene: TRBJ1-4
V gene: TRBV5-5
clone size: .
D gene: .
CDR3 protein: ASSLAPWRVSNEKLF

J gene: TRBJ2-4
V gene: TRBV7-9
clone size: .
D gene: TRBD1
CDR3 protein: ASSPIDRVAKNSQY

J gene: TRBJ2-6
V gene: TRBV5-4
clone size: .
D gene: .
CDR3 protein: ASSLGNSGANVLT

J gene: TRBJ2-7
V gene: TRBV7-9
clone size: .
D gene: TRBD1
CDR3 protein: ASSLGGQGGEQY

J gene: TRBJ1-5
V gene: TRBV5-1
clone size: few
D gene: .
CDR3 protein: ASSLVATGGNQPQH

J gene: TRBJ2-7
V gene: TRBV25-1
clone size: .
D gene: .
CDR3 protein: ASRGTPTEQY

J gene: TRBJ2-3
V gene: TRBV5-1
clone size: .
D gene: .
CDR3 protein: ASRMEGADGDTQY